The clone carrying this TCR beta chain showed up many times. This entry comes from a study of T-cell reconstitution after alpha-beta-depleted transplantation in children. Unique molecular identifiers were incorporated into the prepared TCRbeta library. TCRdb called the PCR reads again in MiXCR, with one record for every CDR3 protein. Of approximately 170,000 distinct CDR3 sequences listed, over 8.5% are singletons. After removal of 4 bases from V and 2 bases from J, the junction contained 6 bases not matched to a gene. Germline loops: CDR1 SGHDN, CDR2 FVKESK. This CDR3 has 16 residues. The chain is built from TRBV14 and TRBJ2-1; 9 bases line up with TRBD2. The clonotype comes from a boy aged 2 to 10 with acute myeloid leukemia, due to receive a stem cell transplant. The specimen was PBMCs, collected before TCRalphabeta/CD19-depleted stem cell transplant. DNA for the CDR3: TGTGCCAGCAGCCGGGAGACTAGCGGAGCCTACAATGAGCAGTTCTTC. It specifies CASSRETSGAYNEQFF.